Detailed here is one TCR beta chain. Per the authors' pipeline: Estimates of nucleated cell counts were drawn from the amplification of reference gene primers. Assay: immunoSEQ multiplex PCR; the TCRdb copy retains only in-frame clones and omits some. V and J calls and clone size are as listed in that table; D and trimming were resolved from the DNA. There are around 60,000 clones in the sample; about four fifths occur only once, and 25% to 35% lies in the top ten. This specimen comes from a study of blood T cell repertoires in COVID-19. Study-level background: Acute and convalescent COVID-19 specimens originated in the United States, Italy and Spain. T cells, B-cell-depleted T cells, or PBMCs provided the cDNA or gDNA that served as material.

Germline V lookup: CDR1 MNHEY, CDR2 SVGEGT. This CDR3 region has 13 residues. V was cut by 6 bases and J by 3 bases, with 11 bases left in between. The chain links TRBV6-2 or TRBV6-3 to TRBJ1-1; D ambiguous. The receptor was isolated from a woman of 80 years or more with active or convalescent COVID-19. The sequenced sample consisted of peripheral blood. DNA for the CDR3: TGTGCCAGCAGCATCCGGAGGGACACTGAAGCTTTCTTT. It translates to CASSIRRDTEAFF.